A single T cell receptor beta chain is shown here with its context. Its target is unknown. This entry belongs to a study of T cell responses to AZD1222 COVID-19 vaccine. General observations from the study: Sampled repertoires all dated from after the peak T cell response. Spike-specific TCR breadth and depth both grew after two AZD1222 doses. Nearly half of spike-specific TCRs reportedly target unmutated variant regions.

TCRdb keeps only in-frame clones here, not all; method: immunoSEQ multiplex PCR. The sample holds some 130,000 clones, 88% seen once. Germline lookup yields CDR1 SEHNR and CDR2 FQNEAQ (reference sequence). This CDR3 is built from 15 residues. The junction had 0 bases not matched to a gene; V was cut back by 1 base and J by 4 bases. The TCR was taken from an adult in good health. The chain has TRBV7-9 and TRBJ2-3; TRBD2 agrees at 12 bases. Source: peripheral blood, taken on day 0 of MenACWY control vaccination. The CDR3 coding sequence is TGTGCCAGCAGCTTAGGACTAGCGGGAGCAGATACGCAGTATTTT. It encodes CASSLGLAGADTQYF. The variable domain in full, completed from reference TRBV7-9 and TRBJ2-3, reads DTGVSQNPRHKITKRGQNVTFRCDPISEHNRLYWYRQTLGQGPEFLTYFQNEAQLEKSRLLSDRFSAERPKGSFSTLEIQRTEQGDSAMYLCASSLGLAGADTQYFGPGTRLTVL.